These T cell receptor beta chains were read from a single sample in a study of response to subunit inactivated influenza vaccine. Each CDR3 protein gets one entry after TCRdb re-called the RT-PCR reads with MiXCR. The repertoire holds roughly 700,000 distinct CDR3 sequences, approximately 14% seen once, with around a tenth in the top ten. The starting material was PBMCs from blood, obtained approximately 12 days after vaccination. These receptor sequences come from a man aged 50 to 60 who received an inactivated influenza vaccine. CDR3s include the opening cysteine and the closing phenylalanine or tryptophan. D genes are given only for firm matches. Expanded clones are given a class, and other clones once, few, many or no size at all.

TRBJ1-6 . . TRBV6-1 TGTGCCAGCAGTCCGACCGGGACGGCTTATAATTCACCCCTCCACTTT CASSPTGTAYNSPLHF
TRBJ2-7 . . TRBV25-1 TGTGCCAGCAGTGCAGGGTCACTCTACGAGCAGTACTTC CASSAGSLYEQYF
TRBJ1-5 few . TRBV27 TGTGCCAGCAGTTTGAGAGGCAGGGCTCAGCCCCAGCATTTT CASSLRGRAQPQHF
TRBJ1-6 . TRBD1 TRBV12-3/TRBV12-4 TGTGCCAGCAGTTACGGGACAGGGAGGCCCCTCCACTTT CASSYGTGRPLHF
TRBJ2-3 . . TRBV6-5 TGTGCCAGCAGTTACTCGGGGTTAGTGGCAATTGTCACAGATACGCAGTATTTT CASSYSGLVAIVTDTQYF
TRBJ2-7 few TRBD2 TRBV20-1 TGCAGTGCTAGAGGGTCCCTAGCGGGAGGGAGCTCCTACGAGCAGTACTTC CSARGSLAGGSSYEQYF
TRBJ1-4 few . TRBV7-2 TGTGCCAGCAGCAAGGGTCTGGGGCAGGGTGGAAATGAAAAACTGTTTTTT CASSKGLGQGGNEKLFF
TRBJ2-2 few . TRBV11-2 TGTGCCAGCAGCTTATACCAGGGATCCACCGGGGAGCTGTTTTTT CASSLYQGSTGELFF
TRBJ2-1 . . TRBV7-2 TGTGCCAGCAGCCCCGTGAGGGGGATGTCGGTTGAGCAGTTCTTC CASSPVRGMSVEQFF
TRBJ2-7 . . TRBV20-1 TGCAGTGCCCCGGGGGACAGCGGGACCAACGAGCAGTACTTC CSAPGDSGTNEQYF
TRBJ2-7 . . TRBV3-1 TGTGCCAGCAGCCAGGGACATACCTCCTACGAGCAGTACTTC CASSQGHTSYEQYF
TRBJ1-4 . . TRBV28 TGTGCCAGCAGTTTGGGACTCCGTCAGGAAAAACTGTTTTTT CASSLGLRQEKLFF
TRBJ1-1 . . TRBV6-2/TRBV6-3 TGTGCCAGCAGGACATCCCGGCGGCAGGTCCTCACTGAAGCTTTCTTT CASRTSRRQVLTEAFF
TRBJ1-3 few . TRBV20-1 TGCAGTGCTAGCTCCGGGGGAAACACCATATATTTT CSASSGGNTIYF
TRBJ1-1 . . TRBV6-1 TGTGCCAGCAGTGAATTAATAGGGGGGCCTACTGAAGCTTTCTTT CASSELIGGPTEAFF
TRBJ2-7 few . TRBV30 TGTGCCTTAGACATTGTGCTCTCCTACGAGCAGTACTTC CALDIVLSYEQYF
TRBJ1-4 few . TRBV7-9 TGTGCCAGCGACAGTGCAACTAATGAAAAACTGTTTTTT CASDSATNEKLFF
TRBJ1-6 . . TRBV12-3/TRBV12-4 TGTGCCAGCAGTTATATCTATTCAGCCCTCCACTTT CASSYIYSALHF
TRBJ1-1 . . TRBV5-1 TGCGCCAGCAGCATAGGACAGAACACTGAAGCTTTCTTT CASSIGQNTEAFF
TRBJ2-7 many TRBD1 TRBV27 TGTGCCAGCACCCCGTTGGGACAGGGAAGTTACGAGCAGTACTTC CASTPLGQGSYEQYF
TRBJ2-1 . . TRBV24-1 TGTGCCACCAGTGATTTGGGACAGACGAGCAATGAGCAGTTCTTC CATSDLGQTSNEQFF
TRBJ2-1 few TRBD1 TRBV19 TGTGCCAGTAGGACCCAATCCGGGACAGGGGGAGAGCAGTTCTTC CASRTQSGTGGEQFF
TRBJ2-1 . TRBD1 TRBV10-1 TGCGCCAGCAGTAGGGCAGGGGGTTACAATGAGCAGTTCTTC CASSRAGGYNEQFF
TRBJ2-1 . TRBD2 TRBV11-2 TGTGCCAGCAGCGTAGCCGGGACTAGCGCCCCGGAGCAGTTCTTC CASSVAGTSAPEQFF
TRBJ1-1 . . TRBV5-1 TGCGCCAGCAGCTTTGGCCCCCAGGGAGTTGAAGCTTTCTTT CASSFGPQGVEAFF
TRBJ1-2 many . TRBV5-1 TGCGCCAGCAGCACAGGAGGGAGGGGCGGCTACACCTTC CASSTGGRGGYTF
TRBJ2-6 . . TRBV6-4 TGTGCCAGCAGGACGTTAACAGGGTTGAGGCCTGGGGCCAACGTCCTGACTTTC CASRTLTGLRPGANVLTF
TRBJ2-1 . . TRBV28 TGTGCCAGCAGTTTGGGCTTCGGAACGGGGCGACTCAATGAGCAGTTCTTC CASSLGFGTGRLNEQFF
TRBJ2-3 . . TRBV12-3/TRBV12-4 TGTGCCAGCACCCCCGGGACTCGCACAGATACGCAGTATTTT CASTPGTRTDTQYF
TRBJ2-5 few . TRBV20-1 TGCAGTGCTAAGAAGGGTGGGGCGAGAGAGACCCAGTACTTC CSAKKGGARETQYF
TRBJ2-3 few . TRBV20-1 TGCAGTGCTAGAAAGGGGATCGCAGATACGCAGTATTTT CSARKGIADTQYF
TRBJ2-2 . . TRBV25-1 TGTGCCAGCAGTGAAGAAGCAGGGGGGTACACCAGGGAGCTGTTTTTT CASSEEAGGYTRELFF
TRBJ2-7 . TRBD1 TRBV5-1 TGCGCCAGCAGCTTGGGAACAGGGGTCGTACAGGAGCAGTACTTC CASSLGTGVVQEQYF
TRBJ2-2 few . TRBV5-1 TGCGCCAGCAACGCGGGTGACACCGGGGAGCTGTTTTTT CASNAGDTGELFF
TRBJ1-2 . . TRBV24-1 TGTGCCACCAGCCCAGGCCTAAACTATGGCTACACCTTC CATSPGLNYGYTF
TRBJ2-1 . TRBD2 TRBV5-1 TGCGCCAGCAGCGTCGTAACGGGAGGGCCTGGGGATGAGCAGTTCTTC CASSVVTGGPGDEQFF
TRBJ2-1 many . TRBV6-2/TRBV6-3 TGTGCCAGCAGTGCTAGGGGGTCAACCGTAGGGGGGAATGAGCAGTTCTTC CASSARGSTVGGNEQFF
TRBJ2-1 few . TRBV20-1 TGCAGTGCATCCGAGCAGGGACATTTAAATGAGCAGTTCTTC CSASEQGHLNEQFF
TRBJ2-1 . . TRBV7-3 TGTGCCAGCAGGGTGGCGATTGGGAGCTCCTACAATGAGCAGTTCTTC CASRVAIGSSYNEQFF
TRBJ2-5 . . TRBV7-9 TGTGCCAGCAGCTATAGGACGGCCCAAGAGACCCAGTACTTC CASSYRTAQETQYF
TRBJ1-1 . TRBD1 TRBV7-2 TGTGCCAGCAGCCGGGACAGCATAAACACTGAAGCTTTCTTT CASSRDSINTEAFF
TRBJ1-1 . . TRBV7-9 TGTGCCAGCAGCCCGGAGGGCCTCAGCAGGACTGAAGCTTTCTTT CASSPEGLSRTEAFF
TRBJ2-5 few . TRBV7-9 TGTGCCAGTAGACCAAACCAAGAGACCCAGTACTTC CASRPNQETQYF
TRBJ2-1 many . TRBV11-2 TGTGCCAGCAGCTTATGGGCAGGGGACAATGAGCAGTTCTTC CASSLWAGDNEQFF
TRBJ2-1 once . TRBV19 TGTGCCAGTAGCCCCCTGGCAGGGTCGTATTATGAGCAGTTCTTC CASSPLAGSYYEQFF
TRBJ2-3 many TRBD1 TRBV30 TGTGCCTGGACCGGGACAGGGGTTTTGGATACGCAGTATTTT CAWTGTGVLDTQYF